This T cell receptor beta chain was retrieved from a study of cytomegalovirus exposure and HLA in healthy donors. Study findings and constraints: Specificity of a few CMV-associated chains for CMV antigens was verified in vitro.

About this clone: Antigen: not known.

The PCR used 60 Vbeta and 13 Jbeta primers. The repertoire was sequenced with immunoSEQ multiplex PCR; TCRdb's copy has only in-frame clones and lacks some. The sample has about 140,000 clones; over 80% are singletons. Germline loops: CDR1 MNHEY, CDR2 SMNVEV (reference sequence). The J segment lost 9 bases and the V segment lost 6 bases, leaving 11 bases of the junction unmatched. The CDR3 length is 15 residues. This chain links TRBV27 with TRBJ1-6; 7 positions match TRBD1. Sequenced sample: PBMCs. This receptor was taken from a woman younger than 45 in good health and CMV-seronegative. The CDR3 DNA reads TGTGCCAGCAGGGTCGACAGGGTTTTTGGTTCACCCCTCCACTTT. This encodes CASRVDRVFGSPLHF.